One T cell receptor beta chain is described in this entry. This could be a read error, since a much larger clone is one nucleotide away. This CDR3 region has 14 residues. Germline V gene data show CDR1 as SGHTA and CDR2 as FQGNSA. The V and J ends lost 1 base and 1 base respectively, with 7 bases between them. Time point denoted: persistent/refractory GD, antithyroid drugs over 5 years with positive TRAb. The TCR library used RNA extracted from PBMCs. This entry is derived from a study of regulatory T cells in long-lasting Graves disease. HTBI primers from iRepertoire and Arm-PCR of CDR3 regions yielded the TCR beta libraries. One entry per CDR3 protein, called by TCRdb with MiXCR from the multiplex PCR reads. Here the sample spans 400,000 to 600,000 distinct CDR3 sequences, roughly a fifth being singletons.

The V gene is TRBV7-2, the J gene TRBJ1-1; D is unclear. Here the sequenced sample was peripheral blood mononuclear cells (PBMCs), taken when the disease was refractory, from a patient treated with antithyroid drugs. This TCR was sampled from a female donor with Graves disease. CDR3 nucleotide sequence: TGTACCAGCAGCTTAGTCCTGGGGAACACTGAAGCTTTCTTT. Protein sequence: CTSSLVLGNTEAFF.